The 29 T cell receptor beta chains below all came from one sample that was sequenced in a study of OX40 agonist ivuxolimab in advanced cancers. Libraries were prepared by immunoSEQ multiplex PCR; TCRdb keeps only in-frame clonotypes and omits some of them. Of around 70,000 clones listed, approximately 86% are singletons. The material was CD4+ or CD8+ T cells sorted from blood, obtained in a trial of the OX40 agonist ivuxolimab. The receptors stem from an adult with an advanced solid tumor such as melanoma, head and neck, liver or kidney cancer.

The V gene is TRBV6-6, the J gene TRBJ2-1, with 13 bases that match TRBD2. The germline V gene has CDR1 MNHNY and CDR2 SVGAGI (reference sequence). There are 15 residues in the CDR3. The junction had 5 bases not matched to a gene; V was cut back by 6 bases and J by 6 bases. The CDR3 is CASSLLAGGSNEQFF. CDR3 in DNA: TGTGCCAGCAGCCTACTAGCGGGGGGGTCCAATGAGCAGTTCTTC.

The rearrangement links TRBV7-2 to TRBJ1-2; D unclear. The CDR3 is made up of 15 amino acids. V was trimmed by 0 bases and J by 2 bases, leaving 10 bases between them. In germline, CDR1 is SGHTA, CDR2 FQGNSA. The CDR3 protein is CASSLAPGRNYGYTF. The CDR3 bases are TGTGCCAGCAGCTTAGCGCCGGGCAGGAACTATGGCTACACCTTC. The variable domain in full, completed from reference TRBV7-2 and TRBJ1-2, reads GAGVSQSPSNKVTEKGKDVELRCDPISGHTALYWYRQSLGQGLEFLIYFQGNSAPDKSGLPSDRFSAERTGGSVSTLTIQRTQQEDSAVYLCASSLAPGRNYGYTFGSGTRLTVV.

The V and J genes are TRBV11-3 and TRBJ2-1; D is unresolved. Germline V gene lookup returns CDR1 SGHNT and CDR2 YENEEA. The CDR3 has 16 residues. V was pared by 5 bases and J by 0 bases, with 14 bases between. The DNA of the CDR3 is TGTGCCAGCAGCCTTCGTCGCCAAAGCTCCTACAATGAGCAGTTCTTC. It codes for CASSLRRQSSYNEQFF. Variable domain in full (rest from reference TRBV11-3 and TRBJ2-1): EAGVVQSPRYKIIEKKQPVAFWCNPISGHNTLYWYLQNLGQGPELLIRYENEEAVDDSQLPKDRFSAERLKGVDSTLKIQPAELGDSAVYLCASSLRRQSSYNEQFFGPGTRLTVL.

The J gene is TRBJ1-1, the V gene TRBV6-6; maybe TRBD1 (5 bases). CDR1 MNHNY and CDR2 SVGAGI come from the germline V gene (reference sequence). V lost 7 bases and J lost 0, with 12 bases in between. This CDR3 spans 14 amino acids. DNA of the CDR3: TGTGCCAGCATCTCCGACAGCCTGAACACTGAAGCTTTCTTT. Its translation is CASISDSLNTEAFF.

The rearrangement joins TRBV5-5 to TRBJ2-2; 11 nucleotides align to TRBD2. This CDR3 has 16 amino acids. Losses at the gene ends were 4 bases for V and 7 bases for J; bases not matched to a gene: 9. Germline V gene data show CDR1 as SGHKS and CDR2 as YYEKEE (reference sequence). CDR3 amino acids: CASSKGLAGLGGELFF. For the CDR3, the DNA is TGTGCCAGCAGCAAAGGACTAGCGGGTTTAGGCGGGGAGCTGTTTTTT. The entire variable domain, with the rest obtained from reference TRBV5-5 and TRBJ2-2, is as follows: DAGVTQSPTHLIKTRGQQVTLRCSPISGHKSVSWYQQVLGQGPQFIFQYYEKEERGRGNFPDRFSARQFPNYSSELNVNALLLGDSALYLCASSKGLAGLGGELFFGEGSRLTVL.

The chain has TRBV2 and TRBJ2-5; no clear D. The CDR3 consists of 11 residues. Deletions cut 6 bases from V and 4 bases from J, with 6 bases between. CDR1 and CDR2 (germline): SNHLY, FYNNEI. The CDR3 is CASSLGETQYF. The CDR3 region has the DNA TGTGCCAGCAGCCTCGGAGAGACCCAGTACTTC.

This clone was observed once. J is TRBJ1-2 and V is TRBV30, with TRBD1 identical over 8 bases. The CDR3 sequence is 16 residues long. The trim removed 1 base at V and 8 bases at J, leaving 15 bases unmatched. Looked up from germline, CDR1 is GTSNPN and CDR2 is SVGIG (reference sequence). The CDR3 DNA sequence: TGTGCCTGGAGTGCCCCCCCGACAGGGGTGAAGTTAGGCTACACCTTC. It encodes CAWSAPPTGVKLGYTF.

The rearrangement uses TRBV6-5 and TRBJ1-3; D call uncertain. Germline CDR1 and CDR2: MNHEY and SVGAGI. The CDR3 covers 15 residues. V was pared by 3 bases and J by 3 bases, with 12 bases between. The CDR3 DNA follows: TGTGCCAGCAGTTATGGAGACACGGATGGAAACACCATATATTTT. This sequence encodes CASSYGDTDGNTIYF.

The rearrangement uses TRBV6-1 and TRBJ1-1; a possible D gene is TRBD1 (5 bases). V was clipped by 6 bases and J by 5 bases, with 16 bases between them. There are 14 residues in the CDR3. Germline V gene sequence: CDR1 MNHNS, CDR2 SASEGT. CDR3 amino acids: CASRTTGGETEAFF. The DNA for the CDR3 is TGTGCCAGCAGAACGACCGGGGGGGAGACTGAAGCTTTCTTT.

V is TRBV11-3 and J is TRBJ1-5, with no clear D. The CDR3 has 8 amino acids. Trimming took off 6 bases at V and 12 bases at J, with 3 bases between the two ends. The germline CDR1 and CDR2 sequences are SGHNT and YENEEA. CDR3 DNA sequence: TGTGCCAGCAGGTTCCAGCATTTT. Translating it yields CASRFQHF. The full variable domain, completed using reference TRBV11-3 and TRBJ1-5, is EAGVVQSPRYKIIEKKQPVAFWCNPISGHNTLYWYLQNLGQGPELLIRYENEEAVDDSQLPKDRFSAERLKGVDSTLKIQPAELGDSAVYLCASRFQHFGDGTRLSIL.

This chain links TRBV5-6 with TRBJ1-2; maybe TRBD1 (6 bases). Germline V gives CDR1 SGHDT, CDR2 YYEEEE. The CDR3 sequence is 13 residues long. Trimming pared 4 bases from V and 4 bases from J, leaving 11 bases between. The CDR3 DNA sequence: TGTGCCAGCAGCGTAGGACAGATCTATGGCTACACCTTC. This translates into CASSVGQIYGYTF.

The CDR3 loop reads CASSQDSESEAFF. The CDR3 coding sequence is TGTGCCAGCAGTCAGGACAGCGAGTCTGAAGCTTTCTTT. The rearrangement uses TRBV6-1 and TRBJ1-1; TRBD1 might be the D (6 bases). V lost 5 bases to trimming and J lost 6 bases, with 13 bases between them. Germline V CDR1 and CDR2: MNHNS, SASEGT. The CDR3 has 13 amino acids.

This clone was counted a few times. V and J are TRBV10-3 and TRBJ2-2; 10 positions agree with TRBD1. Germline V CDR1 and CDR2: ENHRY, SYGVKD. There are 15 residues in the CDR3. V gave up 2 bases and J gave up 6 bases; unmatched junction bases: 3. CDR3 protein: CAISEGQGGSGELFF. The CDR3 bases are TGTGCCATCAGTGAGGGACAGGGGGGTTCCGGGGAGCTGTTTTTT.

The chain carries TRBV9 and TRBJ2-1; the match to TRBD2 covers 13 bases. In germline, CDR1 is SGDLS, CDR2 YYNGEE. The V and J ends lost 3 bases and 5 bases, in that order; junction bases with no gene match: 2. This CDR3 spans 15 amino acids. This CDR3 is CASSDGTSGNNEQFF. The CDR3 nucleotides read TGTGCCAGCAGCGACGGGACTAGCGGGAACAATGAGCAGTTCTTC. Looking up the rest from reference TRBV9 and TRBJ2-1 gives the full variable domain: DSGVTQTPKHLITATGQRVTLRCSPRSGDLSVYWYQQSLDQGLQFLIQYYNGEERAKGNILERFSAQQFPDLHSELNLSSLELGDSALYFCASSDGTSGNNEQFFGPGTRLTVL.

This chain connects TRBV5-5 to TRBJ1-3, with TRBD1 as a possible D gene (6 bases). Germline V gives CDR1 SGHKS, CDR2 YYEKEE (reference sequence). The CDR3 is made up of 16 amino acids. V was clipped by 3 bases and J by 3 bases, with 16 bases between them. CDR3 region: CASSSSTNRVGNTIYF. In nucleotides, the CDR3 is TGTGCCAGCAGCTCCTCGACCAACAGGGTTGGAAACACCATATATTTT.

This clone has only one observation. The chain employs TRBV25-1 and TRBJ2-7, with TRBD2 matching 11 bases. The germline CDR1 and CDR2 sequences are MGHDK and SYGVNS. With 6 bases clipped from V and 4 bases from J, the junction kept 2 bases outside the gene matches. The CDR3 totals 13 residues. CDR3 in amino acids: CASRLAGGYEQYF. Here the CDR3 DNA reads TGTGCCAGCAGATTAGCGGGAGGGTACGAGCAGTACTTC.

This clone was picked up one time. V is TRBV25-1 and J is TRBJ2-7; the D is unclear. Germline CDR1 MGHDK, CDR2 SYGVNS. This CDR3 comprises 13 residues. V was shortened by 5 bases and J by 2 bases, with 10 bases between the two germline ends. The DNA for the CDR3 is TGTGCCAGCAGTTTTGCAGGAGCCTACGAGCAGTACTTC. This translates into CASSFAGAYEQYF.

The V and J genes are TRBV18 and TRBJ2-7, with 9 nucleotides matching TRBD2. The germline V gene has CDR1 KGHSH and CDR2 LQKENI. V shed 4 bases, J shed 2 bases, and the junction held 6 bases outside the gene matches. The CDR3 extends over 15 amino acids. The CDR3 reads CASSRRLAETYEQYF. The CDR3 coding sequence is TGTGCCAGCTCACGTCGACTAGCGGAAACCTACGAGCAGTACTTC.

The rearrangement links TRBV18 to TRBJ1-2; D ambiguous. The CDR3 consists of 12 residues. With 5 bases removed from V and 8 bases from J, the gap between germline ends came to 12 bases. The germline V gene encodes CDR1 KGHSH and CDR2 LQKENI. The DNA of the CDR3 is TGTGCCAGCTCAGGCCCCACCGGGGGCTACACCTTC. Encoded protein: CASSGPTGGYTF.

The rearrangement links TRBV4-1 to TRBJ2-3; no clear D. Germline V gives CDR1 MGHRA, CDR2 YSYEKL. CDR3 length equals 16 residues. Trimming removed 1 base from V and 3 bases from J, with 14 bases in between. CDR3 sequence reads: CASSQGGGVGTDTQYF. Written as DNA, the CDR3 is TGCGCCAGCAGCCAAGGGGGTGGGGTTGGGACAGATACGCAGTATTTT.

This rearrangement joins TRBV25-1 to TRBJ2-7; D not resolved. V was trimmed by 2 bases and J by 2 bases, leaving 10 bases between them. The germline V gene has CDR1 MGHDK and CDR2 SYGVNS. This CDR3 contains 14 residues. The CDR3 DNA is TGTGCCAGCAGTGAAGGCCACAGAGCCTACGAGCAGTACTTC. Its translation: CASSEGHRAYEQYF.

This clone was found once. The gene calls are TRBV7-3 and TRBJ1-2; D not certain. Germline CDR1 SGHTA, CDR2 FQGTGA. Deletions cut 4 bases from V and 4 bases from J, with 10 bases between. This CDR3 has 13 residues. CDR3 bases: TGTGCCAGCAGCTACACGGGAGGCTATGGCTACACCTTC. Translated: CASSYTGGYGYTF. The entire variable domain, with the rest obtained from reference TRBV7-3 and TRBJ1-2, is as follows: GAGVSQTPSNKVTEKGKYVELRCDPISGHTALYWYRQSLGQGPEFLIYFQGTGAADDSGLPNDRFFAVRPEGSVSTLKIQRTERGDSAVYLCASSYTGGYGYTFGSGTRLTVV.

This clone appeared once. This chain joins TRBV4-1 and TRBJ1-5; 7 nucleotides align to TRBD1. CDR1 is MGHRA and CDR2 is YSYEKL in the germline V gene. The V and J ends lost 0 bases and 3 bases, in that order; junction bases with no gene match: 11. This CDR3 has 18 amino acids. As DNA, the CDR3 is TGCGCCAGCAGCCAAGATTTGACGGGACAGATAGTCAATCAGCCCCAGCATTTT. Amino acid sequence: CASSQDLTGQIVNQPQHF.

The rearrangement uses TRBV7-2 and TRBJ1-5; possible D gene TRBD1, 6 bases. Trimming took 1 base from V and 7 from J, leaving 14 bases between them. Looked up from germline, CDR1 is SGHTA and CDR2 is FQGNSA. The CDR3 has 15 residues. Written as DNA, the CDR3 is TGTGCCAGCAGCTTAGTTTGGGGGGCGGAACAGCCCCAGCATTTT. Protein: CASSLVWGAEQPQHF.

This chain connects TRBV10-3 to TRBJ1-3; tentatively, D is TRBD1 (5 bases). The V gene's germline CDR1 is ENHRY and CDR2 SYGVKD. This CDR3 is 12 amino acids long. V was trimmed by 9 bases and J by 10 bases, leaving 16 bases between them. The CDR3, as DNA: TGTGCCATTACCGATCGGGGGGATACCATATATTTT. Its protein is CAITDRGDTIYF.

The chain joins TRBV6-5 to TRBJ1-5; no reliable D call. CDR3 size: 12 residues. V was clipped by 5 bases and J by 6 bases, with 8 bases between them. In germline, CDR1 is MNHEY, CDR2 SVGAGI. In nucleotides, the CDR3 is TGTGCCAGCAGTGCTCCAGGTCAGCCCCAGCATTTT. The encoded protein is CASSAPGQPQHF.

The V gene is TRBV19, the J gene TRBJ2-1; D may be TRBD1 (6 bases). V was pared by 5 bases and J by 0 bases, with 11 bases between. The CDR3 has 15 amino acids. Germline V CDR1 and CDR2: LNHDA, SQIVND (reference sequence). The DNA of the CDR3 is TGTGCCAGTAGTCTCAGGGGAAGCTCCTACAATGAGCAGTTCTTC. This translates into CASSLRGSSYNEQFF.

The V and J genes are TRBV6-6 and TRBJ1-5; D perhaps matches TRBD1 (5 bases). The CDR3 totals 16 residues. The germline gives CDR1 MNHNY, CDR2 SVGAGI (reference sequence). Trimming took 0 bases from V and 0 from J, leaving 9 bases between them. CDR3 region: CASSYSRDSSNQPQHF. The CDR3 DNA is TGTGCCAGCAGTTACTCCCGAGACAGTAGCAATCAGCCCCAGCATTTT.

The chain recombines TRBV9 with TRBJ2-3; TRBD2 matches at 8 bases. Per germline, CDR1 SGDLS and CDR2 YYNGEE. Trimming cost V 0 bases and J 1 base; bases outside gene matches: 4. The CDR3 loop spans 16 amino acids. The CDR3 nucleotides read TGTGCCAGCAGCGTAGGTGGTAGCGGGGGCACAGATACGCAGTATTTT. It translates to CASSVGGSGGTDTQYF. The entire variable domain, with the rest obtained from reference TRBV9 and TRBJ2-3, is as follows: DSGVTQTPKHLITATGQRVTLRCSPRSGDLSVYWYQQSLDQGLQFLIQYYNGEERAKGNILERFSAQQFPDLHSELNLSSLELGDSALYFCASSVGGSGGTDTQYFGPGTRLTVL.